This passage covers 24 T cell receptor beta chains from one sample sequenced in a study of blood T cell repertoires in COVID-19. The assay was immunoSEQ multiplex PCR, and TCRdb's table has in-frame clones only and misses some. The sample holds 300,000 to 350,000 clones, approximately 86% seen once. The source material was peripheral blood. The receptors shown here come from a man aged 25-45 years with COVID-19, enrolled during active disease.

The rearrangement links TRBV6-2 or TRBV6-3 to TRBJ1-5; no clear D gene. The CDR3 has 16 residues. Trimming left V 0 bases short and J 5 bases short, with 14 bases between. The germline gives CDR1 MNHEY, CDR2 SVGEGT. CDR3 amino acids: CASSYSHPGYYQPQHF. CDR3 DNA: TGTGCCAGCAGTTACTCGCACCCAGGATACTATCAGCCCCAGCATTTT.

The chain has TRBV19 and TRBJ2-7, with TRBD1 identical over 10 bases. Germline CDR1 LNHDA, CDR2 SQIVND (reference sequence). Losses at the gene ends were 6 bases for V and 4 bases for J; bases not matched to a gene: 3. The CDR3 runs to 13 residues. The CDR3 protein is CASRRDRGYEQYF. Written as DNA, the CDR3 is TGTGCCAGTAGACGGGACAGGGGATACGAGCAGTACTTC.

The chain carries TRBV6-5 and TRBJ2-3; D might be TRBD1 (5 bases). CDR1 is MNHEY, CDR2 SVGAGI, per germline. Trimming pared 6 bases from V and 2 bases from J, leaving 15 bases between. The CDR3 has 15 residues. The CDR3 region is CASRARQRFTDTQYF. As DNA, the CDR3 is TGTGCCAGCAGGGCAAGACAGCGCTTCACAGATACGCAGTATTTT.

The V gene is TRBV7-3, the J gene TRBJ1-2, with D possibly matching TRBD1 (5 bases). The CDR3 length is 17 residues. Trimming stripped 5 bases from V and 4 bases from J, with 23 bases between. Germline values: CDR1 SGHTA, CDR2 FQGTGA. CDR3 nucleotides: TGTGCCAGCAGCCCAACGGCGTCCAGGGTACAAACCTATGGCTACACCTTC. Its protein product is CASSPTASRVQTYGYTF.

This sequence joins TRBV5-1 and TRBJ2-7, with 9 nucleotides matching TRBD2. The CDR3 is 15 residues long. Germline assignment: CDR1 SGHRS and CDR2 YFSETQ. The J segment lost 2 bases and the V segment lost 0 bases, leaving 3 bases of the junction unmatched. CDR3 DNA sequence: TGCGCCAGCAGCTTGGACGCGGGAGGGCCCTACGAGCAGTACTTC. The encoded protein is CASSLDAGGPYEQYF.

The J gene is TRBJ2-1, the V gene TRBV7-8, with D perhaps matching TRBD1 (5 bases). The germline V gene encodes CDR1 SGHVS and CDR2 FQNEAQ. Trimming took 5 bases from V and 7 from J, leaving 12 bases between them. There are 13 residues in the CDR3. The CDR3 DNA sequence: TGTGCCAGCAGCCTAACTCGACAGAATGAGCAGTTCTTC. This encodes CASSLTRQNEQFF.

This clone was counted between two and nine times. In the same sample, other DNA sequences code for this CDR3. The gene calls are TRBV11-2 and TRBJ1-1; the D is unclear. Between the trimmed V and J ends, which lost 0 bases and 5 bases, there was a span of 7 bases. From germline, CDR1 is SGHAT and CDR2 FQNNGV. This CDR3 has 13 amino acids. The CDR3 protein is CASSLDPGTEAFF. The CDR3 DNA follows: TGTGCCAGCAGCTTAGATCCCGGGACTGAAGCTTTCTTT.

The chain links TRBV7-3 to TRBJ2-3; D might be TRBD2 (5 bases). The V end was cut by 6 bases, the J end by 4 bases, with 11 bases between. The CDR3 contains 13 residues. CDR1 SGHTA and CDR2 FQGTGA come from the germline V gene. The CDR3 loop is CASSQTGADTQYF. CDR3 in DNA: TGTGCCAGCAGTCAAACCGGGGCAGATACGCAGTATTTT.

This clone was counted between two and nine times. The chain has TRBV29-1 and TRBJ1-5; TRBD1 is a possible D gene (6 bases). Trimming cost V 6 bases and J 4 bases, with 22 bases left between them. This CDR3 is 16 amino acids long. Germline lookup yields CDR1 SQVTM and CDR2 ANQGSEA. The CDR3 DNA is TGCAGCGTCCAATTCGGCAGGGGAGGGTTAAATCAGCCCCAGCATTTT. It encodes CSVQFGRGGLNQPQHF.

This chain joins TRBV3-1 (or the pseudogene TRBV3-2) and TRBJ2-6; D gene uncertain. CDR3 length: 17 residues. Between the trimmed V and J ends, which lost 4 bases and 0 bases, there was a span of 13 bases. The germline V gene has CDR1 LGHDT and CDR2 YNNKEL (reference sequence). CDR3 protein: CASSPQVLFSGANVLTF. The CDR3 nucleotides are TGTGCCAGCAGCCCGCAGGTGTTATTCTCTGGGGCCAACGTCCTGACTTTC.

J is TRBJ2-7 and V is TRBV5-5; possibly TRBD1 for D (5 bases). Between the trimmed V and J ends, which lost 0 bases and 2 bases, there was a span of 12 bases. Germline CDR1 is SGHKS and CDR2 is YYEKEE (reference sequence). The CDR3 totals 15 residues. The CDR3 DNA reads TGTGCCAGCAGCTTGGGCAGGGAAAGGACCTACGAGCAGTACTTC. Residues: CASSLGRERTYEQYF.

In this sample, this clone turned up once. The DNA of the CDR3 is TGCGCCAGCAGCTTAACAGACATGAACACTGAAGCTTTCTTT. It specifies CASSLTDMNTEAFF. The chain links TRBV5-1 to TRBJ1-1; D is ambiguous. Trimming removed 2 bases at V and 0 bases at J, with 8 bases between. The CDR3 is 14 residues long. In germline, CDR1 is SGHRS, CDR2 YFSETQ.

The J gene is TRBJ2-7, the V gene TRBV11-2, with 8 bases aligning to TRBD1. The CDR3 covers 15 residues. The V gene's germline CDR1 is SGHAT and CDR2 FQNNGV. V lost 2 bases, J lost 2 bases, and 5 bases stayed unmatched. The CDR3 sequence is CASSLLGTGAYEQYF. CDR3 bases: TGTGCCAGCAGCTTATTGGGGACAGGAGCCTACGAGCAGTACTTC.

The chain carries TRBV3-1 (or the pseudogene TRBV3-2) and TRBJ1-5, with a weak D call TRBD1 (5 bases). CDR3 length: 15 amino acids. Germline V gene sequence: CDR1 LGHDT, CDR2 YNNKEL (reference sequence). Trimming removed 1 base at V and 6 bases at J, with 13 bases between. The CDR3 protein is CASSQVGGGGQPQHF. The CDR3, as DNA: TGTGCCAGCAGCCAAGTTGGCGGGGGAGGTCAGCCCCAGCATTTT.

V usage is TRBV6-6 and J usage is TRBJ2-7; perhaps TRBD1 as D (5 bases). The germline V gene encodes CDR1 MNHNY and CDR2 SVGAGI (reference sequence). This CDR3 has 13 residues. V lost 2 bases and J lost 2, with 7 bases in between. The DNA of the CDR3 is TGTGCCAGCAGTTACGGGGCCACCTACGAGCAGTACTTC. This codes for CASSYGATYEQYF.

V usage is TRBV6-2 or TRBV6-3 and J usage is TRBJ1-2, with TRBD1 matching over 7 bases. Germline trimming cut 6 bases from V and 4 bases from J; bases unmatched to any gene: 8. The CDR3 is 14 amino acids. Germline CDR1 is MNHEY and CDR2 is SVGEGT. This CDR3 is CASSLDRDGYGYTF. As DNA, the CDR3 is TGTGCCAGCAGCCTCGACAGGGACGGCTATGGCTACACCTTC.

The chain recombines TRBV18 with TRBJ2-7, with D possibly TRBD1 on 6 matching bases. The CDR3 sequence is 16 residues long. V was cut by 1 base and J by 4 bases, with 17 bases left in between. Germline V gene data show CDR1 as KGHSH and CDR2 as LQKENI. The CDR3 region is CASSPQDRLGLYEQYF. The CDR3 region has the DNA TGTGCCAGCTCACCACAAGACAGGCTGGGGCTTTACGAGCAGTACTTC.

This clone was picked up one time. This chain joins TRBV6-5 and TRBJ1-1; the match to TRBD1 covers 7 bases. The junction had 13 bases not matched to a gene; V was cut back by 7 bases and J by 11 bases. CDR3 length equals 13 residues. Germline V gene data show CDR1 as MNHEY and CDR2 as SVGAGI. CDR3 region: CASTPGGGGGAFF. CDR3 bases: TGTGCCAGCACCCCGGGAGGGGGCGGTGGGGCTTTCTTT.

Notes on this clone: This may arise from a read error, as a much more abundant clone is one base away. The rearrangement uses TRBV28 and TRBJ1-1, with a tentative D call TRBD1 (5 bases). Germline loops: CDR1 MDHEN, CDR2 SYDVKM. There are 13 residues in the CDR3. V was cut by 2 bases and J by 1 base, with 5 bases left in between. CDR3 sequence reads: CASSLDRNTEAFF. CDR3 nucleotide sequence: TGTGCCAGCAGTTTAGACAGGAACACTGAAGCTTTCTTT.

V usage is TRBV4-1 and J usage is TRBJ2-7; 14 bases are shared with TRBD2. The junction had 4 bases not matched to a gene; V was cut back by 0 bases and J by 3 bases. CDR1 and CDR2 (germline): MGHRA, YSYEKL. The CDR3 sequence is 17 residues long. CDR3: CASSQDGGLAGVYEQYF. CDR3 sequence (DNA): TGCGCCAGCAGCCAAGACGGGGGACTAGCGGGGGTCTACGAGCAGTACTTC.

The J gene is TRBJ1-5, the V gene TRBV7-2; 9 bases are shared with TRBD1. CDR1 is SGHTA, CDR2 FQGNSA, per germline. The ends lost 2 bases at V and 3 bases at J; junction bases unmatched: 5. The CDR3 totals 16 residues. The CDR3 DNA reads TGTGCCAGCAGCTTACTGACAGGGGGGATCAATCAGCCCCAGCATTTT. Translation: CASSLLTGGINQPQHF.

This chain uses TRBV25-1 with TRBJ1-2; D gene unclear. Germline loops: CDR1 MGHDK, CDR2 SYGVNS. Trimming took off 5 bases at V and 0 bases at J, with 13 bases between the two ends. The CDR3 totals 15 residues. The DNA of the CDR3 is TGTGCCAGCAGTATGATTAATACAGCTAACTATGGCTACACCTTC. It is translated as CASSMINTANYGYTF.

The chain uses TRBV2 and TRBJ1-2; 12 bases are shared with TRBD1. J was trimmed by 7 bases and V by 4 bases; bases with no gene match: 4. Germline values: CDR1 SNHLY, CDR2 FYNNEI. The CDR3 consists of 14 residues. DNA for the CDR3: TGTGCCAGCAGTGGGGGACAGGGGGCGGGTGGCTACACCTTC. Its protein is CASSGGQGAGGYTF.

The J gene is TRBJ2-7, the V gene TRBV27; 7 bases are a match to TRBD1. Germline V gene lookup returns CDR1 MNHEY and CDR2 SMNVEV (reference sequence). After removal of 5 bases from V and 6 bases from J, the junction contained 16 bases not matched to a gene. The CDR3 consists of 16 residues. The CDR3: CASSRSGQELLSEQYF. Written as DNA, the CDR3 is TGTGCCAGCAGTCGCTCAGGACAGGAGTTGCTTAGCGAGCAGTACTTC.